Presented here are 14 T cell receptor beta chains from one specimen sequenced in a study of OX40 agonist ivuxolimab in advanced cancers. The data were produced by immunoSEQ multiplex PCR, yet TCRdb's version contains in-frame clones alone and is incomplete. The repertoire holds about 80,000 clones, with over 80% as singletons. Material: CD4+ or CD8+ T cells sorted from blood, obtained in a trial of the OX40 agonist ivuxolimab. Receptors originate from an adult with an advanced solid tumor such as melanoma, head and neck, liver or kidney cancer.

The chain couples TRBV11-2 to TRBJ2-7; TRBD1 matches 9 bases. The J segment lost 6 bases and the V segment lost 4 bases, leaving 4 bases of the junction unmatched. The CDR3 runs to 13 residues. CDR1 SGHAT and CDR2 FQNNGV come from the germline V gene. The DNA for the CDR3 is TGTGCCAGCAGCTCAGGACAGGGGTTCGAGCAGTACTTC. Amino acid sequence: CASSSGQGFEQYF.

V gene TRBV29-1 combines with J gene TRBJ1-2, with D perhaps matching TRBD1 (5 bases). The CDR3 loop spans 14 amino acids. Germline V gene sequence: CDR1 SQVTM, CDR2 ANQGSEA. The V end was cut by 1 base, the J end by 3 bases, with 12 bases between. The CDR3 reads CSVEVGEGHYGYTF. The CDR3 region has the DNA TGCAGCGTTGAAGTGGGGGAAGGGCACTATGGCTACACCTTC.

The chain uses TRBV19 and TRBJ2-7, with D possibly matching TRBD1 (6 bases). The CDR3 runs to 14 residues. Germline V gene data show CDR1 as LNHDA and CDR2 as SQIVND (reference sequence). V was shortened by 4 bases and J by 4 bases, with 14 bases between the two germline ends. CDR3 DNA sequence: TGTGCCAGTAGTACAACAGGGACCTATTACGAGCAGTACTTC. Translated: CASSTTGTYYEQYF.

The CDR3 protein is CATDDYSYNEQFF. The CDR3 nucleotides are TGTGCCACCGACGACTACTCCTACAATGAGCAGTTCTTC. The rearrangement joins TRBV6-1 to TRBJ2-1; a possible D gene is TRBD2 (5 bases). CDR1 MNHNS and CDR2 SASEGT come from the germline V gene. The CDR3 runs 13 residues. Trimming removed 10 bases at V and 0 bases at J, with 10 bases between.

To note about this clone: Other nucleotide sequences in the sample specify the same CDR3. This chain's CDR3 is CASSFSGNTGELFF. The CDR3 region has the DNA TGTGCCAGCAGTTTCTCAGGGAACACCGGGGAGCTGTTTTTT. The rearrangement joins TRBV27 to TRBJ2-2; no clear D. V lost 3 bases and J 1 base, leaving 6 bases between the germline ends. The V gene's germline CDR1 is MNHEY and CDR2 SMNVEV (reference sequence). The CDR3 sequence is 14 residues long.

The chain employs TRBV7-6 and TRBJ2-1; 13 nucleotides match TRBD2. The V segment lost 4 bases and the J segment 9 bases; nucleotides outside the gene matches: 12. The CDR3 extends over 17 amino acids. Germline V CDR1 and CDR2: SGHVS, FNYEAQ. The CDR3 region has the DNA TGTGCCAGCAGCTGGGGGACTAGCGGGGTGGTCTTCAGTGAGCAGTTCTTC. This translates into CASSWGTSGVVFSEQFF.

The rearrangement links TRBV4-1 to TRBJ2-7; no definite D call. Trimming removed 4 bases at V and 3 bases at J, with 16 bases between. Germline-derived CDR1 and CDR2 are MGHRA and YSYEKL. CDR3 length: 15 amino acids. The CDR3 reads CASSLLPVAGYEQYF. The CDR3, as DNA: TGCGCCAGCAGCCTCCTCCCCGTGGCAGGCTACGAGCAGTACTTC.

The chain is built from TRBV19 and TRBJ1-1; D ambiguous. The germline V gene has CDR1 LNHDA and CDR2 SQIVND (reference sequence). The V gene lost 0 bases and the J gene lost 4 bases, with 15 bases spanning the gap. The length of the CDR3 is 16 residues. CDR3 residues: CASSIDIMSSGTEAFF. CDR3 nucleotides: TGTGCCAGTAGTATAGATATTATGAGCTCGGGCACTGAAGCTTTCTTT.

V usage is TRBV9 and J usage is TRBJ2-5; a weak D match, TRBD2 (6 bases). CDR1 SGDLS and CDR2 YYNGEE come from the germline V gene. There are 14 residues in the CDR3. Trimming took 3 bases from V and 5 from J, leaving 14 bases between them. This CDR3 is CASSGAGSRETQYF. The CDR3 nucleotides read TGTGCCAGCAGCGGGGCGGGGTCCCGCGAGACCCAGTACTTC. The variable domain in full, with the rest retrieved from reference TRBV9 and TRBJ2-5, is DSGVTQTPKHLITATGQRVTLRCSPRSGDLSVYWYQQSLDQGLQFLIQYYNGEERAKGNILERFSAQQFPDLHSELNLSSLELGDSALYFCASSGAGSRETQYFGPGTRLLVL.

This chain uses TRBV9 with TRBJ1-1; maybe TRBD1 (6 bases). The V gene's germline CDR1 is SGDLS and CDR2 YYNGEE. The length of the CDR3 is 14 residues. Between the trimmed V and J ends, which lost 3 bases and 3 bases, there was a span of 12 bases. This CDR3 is CASSAPDRHTEAFF. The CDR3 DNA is TGTGCCAGCAGCGCGCCCGACAGGCACACTGAAGCTTTCTTT. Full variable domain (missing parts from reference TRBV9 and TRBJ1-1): DSGVTQTPKHLITATGQRVTLRCSPRSGDLSVYWYQQSLDQGLQFLIQYYNGEERAKGNILERFSAQQFPDLHSELNLSSLELGDSALYFCASSAPDRHTEAFFGQGTRLTVV.

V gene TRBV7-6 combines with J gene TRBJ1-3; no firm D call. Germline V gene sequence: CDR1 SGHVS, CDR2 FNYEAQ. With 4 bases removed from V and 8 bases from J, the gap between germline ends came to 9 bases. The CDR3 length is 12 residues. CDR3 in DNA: TGTGCCAGCAGCTCCTTAGAGGACACCATATATTTT. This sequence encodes CASSSLEDTIYF.

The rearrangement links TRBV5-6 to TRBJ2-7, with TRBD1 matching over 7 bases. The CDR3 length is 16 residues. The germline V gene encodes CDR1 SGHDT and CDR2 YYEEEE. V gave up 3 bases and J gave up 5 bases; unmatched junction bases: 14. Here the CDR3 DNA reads TGTGCCAGCAGCTCCCTGCGACAGGGAATATTTAACGAGCAGTACTTC. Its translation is CASSSLRQGIFNEQYF.

Written as DNA, the CDR3 is TGTGCCAGCAGTTTATCCGTCGGGGGGATGGCCAATGAGCAGTTCTTC. Encoded protein: CASSLSVGGMANEQFF. The chain carries TRBV27 and TRBJ2-1, with 7 positions matching TRBD2. The CDR3 is made up of 16 amino acids. Trimming took 0 bases from V and 6 from J; bases not matched to a gene: 8. The germline V gene has CDR1 MNHEY and CDR2 SMNVEV (reference sequence).

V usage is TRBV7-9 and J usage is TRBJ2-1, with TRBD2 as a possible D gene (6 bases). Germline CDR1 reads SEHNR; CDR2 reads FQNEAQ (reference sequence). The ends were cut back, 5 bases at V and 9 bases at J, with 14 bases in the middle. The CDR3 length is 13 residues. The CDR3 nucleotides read TGTGCCAGCAGCGTCCCTCGGGGGAGTGAGCAGTTCTTC. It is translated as CASSVPRGSEQFF.